The entry below describes one T cell receptor beta chain. The count of this clone is one. Its target antigen remains unknown. Base quality data are lacking; no much larger clone is found one base away. TCRbeta CDR3 regions were amplified from genomic DNA by means of the immunoSEQ Assay, a bias-controlled multiplex PCR. In the original analysis: The number of nucleated cells in each sample was estimated from the amplification of reference gene primers within the assay. To quantify the absolute abundance of each unique TCRbeta CDR3 rearrangement, sequence reads were collapsed and filtered. For each sample, productive Simpson clonality was calculated as the square root of Simpson's diversity index over productive rearrangements. In its TCRdb copy, this immuneACCESS table keeps in-frame sequences only and misses some clones. Where compared with another copy, unresolved V genes explain less than half of these, and the others have no known cause. For V, J and clone size, that table is used; D and trimming come from the DNA. The sample data list roughly 53,000 clones, and approximately 80% of these were observed just once. About 45% of the sample goes to the ten largest clones.

The CDR3 holds 11 amino acids from the cysteine to the phenylalanine. The CDR3 DNA has 33 bases and is translated from base 1. The germline V gene encodes CDR1 SGHTA and CDR2 FQGNSA. Between the V and J ends, shortened by 3 bases and 4 bases respectively, the junction contains 3 bases. Collaborating institutions collected whole blood in K2EDTA tubes following their own protocols. For TCRbeta analysis, collaborators shipped samples as frozen whole blood, isolated PBMCs, or DNA extracted from either of those sample types. This record belongs to a study of blood T cell repertoires in COVID-19 (dated by TCRdb to the early 2020s). For the wider study: The collaborator samples originated in the United States, Italy and Spain and spanned the acute and convalescent phases of COVID-19. The material from the prospective study consisted of cDNA or gDNA derived from T cells, B-cell-depleted T cells, or PBMCs. The dataset comprised deeply sampled blood TCRbeta repertoires from subjects exposed to, actively infected with, or recovered from COVID-19. The repertoires were released in a freely available public database meant as a resource for research on the immune response to SARS-CoV-2. The samples were drawn from two sources: the first 160 participants of the ongoing ImmuneRACE study, and 950 to 1,500 subjects contributed by 6 global collaborators. A de-identified subject ID, COVID-19 status, age in years and sex were almost always included in the sample metadata. HLA class I and class II types, where available, came from metadata supplied by the sample provider rather than from assay-based typing. The study at large found these results: Clinical and demographic metadata were provided uncurated, with the amount varying by source and participant.

What was sequenced was peripheral blood. This TCR came from a man in his sixties or seventies with active or convalescent COVID-19. Here the chain combines TRBV7-2 and TRBJ1-2, with no confidently assigned D gene. The CDR3 sequence is CASSFGYGYTF. The DNA sequence follows: TGTGCCAGCAGCTTCGGCTATGGCTACACCTTC.